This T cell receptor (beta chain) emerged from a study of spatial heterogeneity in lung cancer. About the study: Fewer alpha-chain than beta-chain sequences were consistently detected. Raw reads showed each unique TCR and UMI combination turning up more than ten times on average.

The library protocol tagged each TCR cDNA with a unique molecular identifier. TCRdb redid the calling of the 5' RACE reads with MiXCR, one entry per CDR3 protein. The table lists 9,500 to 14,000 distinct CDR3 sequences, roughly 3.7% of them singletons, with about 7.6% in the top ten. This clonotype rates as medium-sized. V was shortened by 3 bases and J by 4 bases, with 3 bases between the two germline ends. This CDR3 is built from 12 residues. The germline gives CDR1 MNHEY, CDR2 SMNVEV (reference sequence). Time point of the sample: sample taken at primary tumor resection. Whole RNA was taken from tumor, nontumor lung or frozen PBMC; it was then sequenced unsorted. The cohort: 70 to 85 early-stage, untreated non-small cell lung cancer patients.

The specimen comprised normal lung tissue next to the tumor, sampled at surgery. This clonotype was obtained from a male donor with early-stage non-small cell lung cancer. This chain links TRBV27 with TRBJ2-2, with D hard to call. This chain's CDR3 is CASSFGTGELFF. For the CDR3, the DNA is TGTGCCAGCAGTTTCGGCACCGGGGAGCTGTTTTTT.